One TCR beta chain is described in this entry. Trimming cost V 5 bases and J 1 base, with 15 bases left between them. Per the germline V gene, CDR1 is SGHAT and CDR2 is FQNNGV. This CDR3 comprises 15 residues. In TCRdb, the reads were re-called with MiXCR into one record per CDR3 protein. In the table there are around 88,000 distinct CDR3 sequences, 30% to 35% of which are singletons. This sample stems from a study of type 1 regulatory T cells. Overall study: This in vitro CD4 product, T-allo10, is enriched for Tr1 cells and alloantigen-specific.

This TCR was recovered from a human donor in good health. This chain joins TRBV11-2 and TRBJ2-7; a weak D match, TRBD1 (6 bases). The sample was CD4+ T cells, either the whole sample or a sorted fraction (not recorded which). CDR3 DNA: TGTGCCAGCAGCACGACAAGAACAGGGTCCTACGAGCAGTACTTC. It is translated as CASSTTRTGSYEQYF.